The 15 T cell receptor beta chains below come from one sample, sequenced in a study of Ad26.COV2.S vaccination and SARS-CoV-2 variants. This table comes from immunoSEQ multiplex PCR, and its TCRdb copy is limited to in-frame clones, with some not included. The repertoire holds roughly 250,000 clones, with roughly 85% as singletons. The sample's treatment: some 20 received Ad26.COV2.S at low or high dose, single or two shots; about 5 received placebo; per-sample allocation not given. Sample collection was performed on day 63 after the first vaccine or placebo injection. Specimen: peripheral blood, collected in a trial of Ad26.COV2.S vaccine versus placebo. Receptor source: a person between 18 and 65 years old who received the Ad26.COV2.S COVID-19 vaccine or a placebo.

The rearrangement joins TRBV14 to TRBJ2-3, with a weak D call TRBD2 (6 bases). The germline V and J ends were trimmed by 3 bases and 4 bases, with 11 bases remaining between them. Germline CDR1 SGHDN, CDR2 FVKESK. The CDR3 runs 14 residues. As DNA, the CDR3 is TGTGCCAGCAGCCATGGAGGGGAAGCAGATACGCAGTATTTT. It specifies CASSHGGEADTQYF.

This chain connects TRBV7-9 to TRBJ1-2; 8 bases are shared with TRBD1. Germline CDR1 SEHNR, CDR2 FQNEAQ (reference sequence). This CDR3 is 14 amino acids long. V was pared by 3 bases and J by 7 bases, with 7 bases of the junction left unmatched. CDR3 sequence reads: CASSFSDRGRGYTF. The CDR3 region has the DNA TGTGCCAGCAGCTTTTCCGACAGGGGACGTGGCTACACCTTC.

CDR3 coding DNA: TGTGCCAGCAGTTACCGGATGGGAAAGGCTGAAGCTTTCTTT. Its protein product is CASSYRMGKAEAFF. J is TRBJ1-1 and V is TRBV6-2 or TRBV6-3; no firm D call. Germline V gene data show CDR1 as MNHEY and CDR2 as SVGEGT. V lost 2 bases and J 6 bases, leaving 13 bases between the germline ends. This CDR3 is built from 14 residues.

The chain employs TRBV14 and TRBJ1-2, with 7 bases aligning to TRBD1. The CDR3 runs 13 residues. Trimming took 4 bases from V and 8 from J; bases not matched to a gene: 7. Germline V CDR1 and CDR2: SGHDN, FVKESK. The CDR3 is CASSPQQGRGYTF. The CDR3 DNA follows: TGTGCCAGCAGCCCGCAACAGGGGAGGGGCTACACCTTC.

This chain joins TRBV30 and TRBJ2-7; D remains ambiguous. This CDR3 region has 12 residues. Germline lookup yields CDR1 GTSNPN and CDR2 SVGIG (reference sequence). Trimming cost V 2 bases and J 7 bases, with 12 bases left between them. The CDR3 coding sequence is TGTGCCTGGAGTCGAAAGGGCTGGGAGCAGTACTTC. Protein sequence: CAWSRKGWEQYF.

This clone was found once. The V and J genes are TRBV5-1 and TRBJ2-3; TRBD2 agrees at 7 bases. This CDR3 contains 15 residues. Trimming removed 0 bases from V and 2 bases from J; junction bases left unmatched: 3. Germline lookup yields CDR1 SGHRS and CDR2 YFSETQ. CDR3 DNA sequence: TGCGCCAGCAGCTTGGGGGAGGGGATCACAGATACGCAGTATTTT. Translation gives CASSLGEGITDTQYF.

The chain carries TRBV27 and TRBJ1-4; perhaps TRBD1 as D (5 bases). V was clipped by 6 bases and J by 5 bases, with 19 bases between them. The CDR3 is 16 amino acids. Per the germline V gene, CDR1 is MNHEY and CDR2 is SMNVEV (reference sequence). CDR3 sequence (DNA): TGTGCCAGCAGCCTCCTCGCCGGGACGGGGAATGAAAAACTGTTTTTT. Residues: CASSLLAGTGNEKLFF.

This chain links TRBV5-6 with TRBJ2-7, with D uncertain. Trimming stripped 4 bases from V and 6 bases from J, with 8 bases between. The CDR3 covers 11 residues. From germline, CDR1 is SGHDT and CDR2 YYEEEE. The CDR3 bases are TGTGCCAGCAGCCTGCACGGCGAGCAGTACGTC. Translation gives CASSLHGEQYV.

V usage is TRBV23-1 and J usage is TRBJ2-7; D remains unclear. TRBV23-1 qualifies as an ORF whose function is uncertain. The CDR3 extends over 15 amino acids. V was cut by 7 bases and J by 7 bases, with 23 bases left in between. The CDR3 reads CASTLSRTGLGEQYV. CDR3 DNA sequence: TGCGCCAGCACCCTGAGCAGGACCGGCCTGGGAGAGCAGTACGTC.

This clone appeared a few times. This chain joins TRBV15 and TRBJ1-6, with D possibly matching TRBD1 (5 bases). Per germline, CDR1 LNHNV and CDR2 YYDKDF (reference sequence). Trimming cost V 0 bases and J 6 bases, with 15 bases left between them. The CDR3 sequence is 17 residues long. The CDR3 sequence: CATSRDAVGVGNSPLHF. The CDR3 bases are TGTGCCACCAGCAGAGACGCGGTGGGGGTTGGTAATTCACCCCTCCACTTT.

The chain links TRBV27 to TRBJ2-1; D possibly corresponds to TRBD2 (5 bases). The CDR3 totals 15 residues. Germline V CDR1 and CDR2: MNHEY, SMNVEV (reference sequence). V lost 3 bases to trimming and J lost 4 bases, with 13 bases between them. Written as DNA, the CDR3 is TGTGCCAGCAGTTTCGTCCGGGGTAATTACAATGAGCAGTTCTTC. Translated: CASSFVRGNYNEQFF.

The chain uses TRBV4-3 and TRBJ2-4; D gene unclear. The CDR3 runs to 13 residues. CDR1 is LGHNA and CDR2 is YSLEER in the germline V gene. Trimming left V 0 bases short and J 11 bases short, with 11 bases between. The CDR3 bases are TGCGCCAGCAGCCAAGATATGGGCCACCTTCAGTACTTC. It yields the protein CASSQDMGHLQYF.

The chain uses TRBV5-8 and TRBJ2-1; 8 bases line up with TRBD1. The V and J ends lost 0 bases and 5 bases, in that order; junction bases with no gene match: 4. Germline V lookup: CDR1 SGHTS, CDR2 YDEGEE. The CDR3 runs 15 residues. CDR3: CASSLGQGYNNEQFF. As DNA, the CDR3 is TGTGCCAGCAGCTTGGGACAGGGGTACAACAATGAGCAGTTCTTC.

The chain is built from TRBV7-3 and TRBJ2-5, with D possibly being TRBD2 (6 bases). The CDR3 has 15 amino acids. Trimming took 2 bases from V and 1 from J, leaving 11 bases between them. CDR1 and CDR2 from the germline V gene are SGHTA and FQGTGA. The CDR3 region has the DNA TGTGCCAGCAGCTTATCGGCGGGGTTCCAAGAGACCCAGTACTTC. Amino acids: CASSLSAGFQETQYF.

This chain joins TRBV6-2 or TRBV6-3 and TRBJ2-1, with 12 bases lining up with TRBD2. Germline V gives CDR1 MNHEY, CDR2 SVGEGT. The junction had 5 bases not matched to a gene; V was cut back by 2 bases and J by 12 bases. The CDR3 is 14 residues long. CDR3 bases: TGTGCCAGCAGTTACGGACTAGCGGGGCCCCGGCAGTTCTTC. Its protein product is CASSYGLAGPRQFF.